The sequence of this T cell receptor (beta chain) was determined in a study of shared clonotypes between healthy human individuals. Assay: immunoSEQ multiplex PCR; the TCRdb copy retains only in-frame clones and omits some. This sample carries 2 million to 2.5 million clones, approximately 93% of them seen once, and the ten largest clones take about 0.38%. Material: naive CD4+ T cells from PBMCs. Subset given: CD45RA+ positively selected. The TCR was taken from a man aged 18 to 29 in good health. Some clones in this sample may be carry-over from other donors' samples.

The CDR3 bases are TGTGCCAGCAGCTTAGCTAGCGGGAGTCCCTCCTACAATGAGCAGTTCTTC. This sequence encodes CASSLASGSPSYNEQFF. The V gene is TRBV5-4, the J gene TRBJ2-1; TRBD2 matches at 10 bases. This CDR3 region has 17 residues. J was trimmed by 0 bases and V by 2 bases; bases with no gene match: 5. Germline V gene lookup returns CDR1 SGHNT and CDR2 YYREEE (reference sequence).